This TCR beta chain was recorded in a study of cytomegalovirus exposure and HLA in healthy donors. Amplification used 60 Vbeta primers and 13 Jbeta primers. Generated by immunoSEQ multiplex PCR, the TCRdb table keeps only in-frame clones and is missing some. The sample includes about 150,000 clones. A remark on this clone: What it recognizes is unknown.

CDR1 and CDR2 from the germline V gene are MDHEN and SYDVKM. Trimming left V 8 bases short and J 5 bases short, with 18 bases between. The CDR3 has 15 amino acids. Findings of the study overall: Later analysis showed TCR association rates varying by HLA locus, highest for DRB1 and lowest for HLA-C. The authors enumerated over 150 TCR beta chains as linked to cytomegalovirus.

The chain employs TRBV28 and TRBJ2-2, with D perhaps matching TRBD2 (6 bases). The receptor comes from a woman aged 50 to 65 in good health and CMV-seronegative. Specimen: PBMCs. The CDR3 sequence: CASSTRAGRTGELFF. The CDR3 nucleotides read TGTGCCAGCTCTACCAGGGCGGGAAGGACCGGGGAGCTGTTTTTT. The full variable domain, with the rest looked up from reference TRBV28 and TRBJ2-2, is DVKVTQSSRYLVKRTGEKVFLECVQDMDHENMFWYRQDPGLGLRLIYFSYDVKMKEKGDIPEGYSVSREKKERFSLILESASTNQTSMYLCASSTRAGRTGELFFGEGSRLTVL.